The rows below give T cell receptor beta chains drawn from one sample of a study of T cell changes during pregnancy in multiple sclerosis. Here immunoSEQ multiplex PCR was the method, and the copy in TCRdb shows in-frame clones only, minus some. The sample carries about 51,000 clones, around 94% recorded once. Sequencing used CD4+ T cells from peripheral blood mononuclear cells, obtained in the second trimester of pregnancy. The receptors shown here come from a female donor with multiple sclerosis, enrolled in a pregnancy study. CDR3s include the opening cysteine and the closing phenylalanine or tryptophan. Fields, in order: D gene, V gene, clone size, J gene, CDR3 protein, CDR3 DNA. D genes are given only for firm matches. Not every row has a clone size; where given, it reads once, few, many or a size class.

TRBD2,TRBV7-2,-,TRBJ2-7,CASTLSTSASYEQYF,TGTGCCAGCACCCTGAGTACTAGCGCATCCTACGAGCAGTACTTC
TRBD1,TRBV25-1,-,TRBJ1-1,CASSVQGAVNTEAFF,TGTGCCAGCAGTGTACAGGGGGCTGTGAACACTGAAGCTTTCTTT
TRBD1,TRBV5-6,-,TRBJ1-6,CASSLGQGIGSYNSPLHF,TGTGCCAGCAGCCTTGGACAGGGGATAGGGTCCTATAATTCACCCCTCCACTTT
-,TRBV5-4,-,TRBJ1-5,CASSLFSGSGNQPQHF,TGTGCCAGCAGCTTGTTTTCAGGGTCGGGCAATCAGCCCCAGCATTTT
TRBD1,TRBV4-2,-,TRBJ2-1,CASSFVGTGPYNEQFF,TGTGCCAGCAGCTTTGTGGGGACAGGACCCTACAATGAGCAGTTCTTC
-,TRBV2,-,TRBJ1-2,CASSEALTDNYGYTF,TGTGCCAGCAGTGAAGCGCTTACAGATAACTATGGCTACACCTTC
-,TRBV5-1,-,TRBJ1-2,CASSGGRWPNYGYTF,TGCGCCAGCAGCGGCGGGAGATGGCCTAACTATGGCTACACCTTC
-,TRBV11-3,-,TRBJ1-1,CASSLVRGSEAFF,TGTGCCAGCAGCTTAGTTCGGGGGTCTGAAGCTTTCTTT
-,TRBV5-4,-,TRBJ2-5,CASSREPKETQYF,TGTGCCAGCAGCCGGGAACCTAAGGAGACCCAGTACTTC
-,TRBV27,-,TRBJ1-1,CASSIHRAMNTEAFF,TGTGCCAGCAGTATCCACAGGGCCATGAACACTGAAGCTTTCTTT
TRBD2,TRBV7-9,-,TRBJ2-1,CASSFYSDGGDEQFF,TGTGCCAGCAGCTTCTACTCGGACGGGGGGGATGAGCAGTTCTTC
TRBD1,TRBV5-6,-,TRBJ1-5,CASTITRQGTSNQPQHF,TGTGCCAGCACCATTACCCGACAGGGAACTAGCAATCAGCCCCAGCATTTT
TRBD2,TRBV4-2,few,TRBJ2-1,CASSQSSGYSSNEQFF,TGTGCCAGCAGCCAAAGTAGCGGGTATTCCTCGAATGAGCAGTTCTTC
-,TRBV7-7,-,TRBJ2-7,CASSLGHGGSATYEQYF,TGTGCCAGCAGCTTAGGCCATGGGGGGTCAGCGACCTACGAGCAGTACTTC
TRBD2,TRBV7-3,-,TRBJ2-1,CASSLGWGGGNQQFF,TGTGCCAGCAGCTTGGGGTGGGGCGGGGGAAACCAGCAGTTCTTC
TRBD2,TRBV25-1,-,TRBJ2-5,CASSGGGVGETQYF,TGTGCCAGCAGCGGCGGGGGGGTTGGAGAGACCCAGTACTTC
TRBD1,TRBV7-9,-,TRBJ1-2,CASSLLDRGFGYTF,TGTGCCAGCAGCTTATTAGACAGGGGGTTTGGCTACACCTTC
TRBD2,TRBV2,-,TRBJ2-1,CASSEMGLAGGRQFF,TGTGCCAGCAGTGAAATGGGACTAGCGGGGGGGCGGCAGTTCTTC
TRBD2,TRBV4-3,-,TRBJ2-3,CASSQVLAGITDTQYF,TGCGCCAGCAGCCAAGTACTAGCGGGGATCACAGATACGCAGTATTTT
-,TRBV6-6,-,TRBJ1-4,CASTNLRQGGDEKLFF,TGTGCCAGCACCAACCTGCGGCAGGGTGGGGATGAAAAACTGTTTTTT
TRBD1,TRBV19,-,TRBJ2-5,CASSRALTGGAETQYF,TGTGCCAGTAGTAGGGCCCTCACAGGGGGCGCGGAGACCCAGTACTTC
TRBD2,TRBV11-2,-,TRBJ2-1,CASSPTLLAGGQNEQFF,TGTGCCAGCAGCCCGACCCTTCTAGCGGGGGGGCAGAATGAGCAGTTCTTC
TRBD1,TRBV7-2,-,TRBJ1-2,CASSLRGQVNYGYTF,TGTGCCAGCAGCTTAAGGGGACAGGTCAACTATGGCTACACCTTC
-,TRBV5-1,-,TRBJ2-4,CASSFLLRPGQKNIQYF,TGCGCCAGCAGCTTTCTCTTGCGGCCCGGACAGAAAAACATTCAGTACTTC
-,TRBV6-6,-,TRBJ1-4,CASSYRQEASEKLFF,TGTGCCAGCAGTTATCGTCAGGAGGCCAGTGAAAAACTGTTTTTT
TRBD1,TRBV5-1,-,TRBJ1-2,CASSLGQGVSYGYTF,TGCGCCAGCAGCTTGGGACAGGGCGTTAGCTATGGCTACACCTTC
TRBD1,TRBV4-2,-,TRBJ1-6,CASSRETGGNSPLHF,TGTGCCAGCAGCCGCGAGACAGGGGGTAATTCACCCCTCCACTTT
-,TRBV7-2,-,TRBJ2-2,CASSLTGLRFTGELFF,TGTGCCAGCAGCTTAACAGGGTTGCGTTTCACCGGGGAGCTGTTTTTT
-,TRBV7-8,-,TRBJ1-1,CASSSGGRNTEAFF,TGTGCCAGCAGCTCGGGGGGGAGGAACACTGAAGCTTTCTTT
-,TRBV5-4,-,TRBJ1-2,CASSLAQGDGYTF,TGTGCCAGCAGCTTGGCACAGGGCGATGGCTACACCTTC
TRBD2,TRBV4-3,-,TRBJ2-1,CARTTSGGAYYNEQFF,TGCGCCAGAACGACTAGCGGGGGGGCCTACTACAATGAGCAGTTCTTC
TRBD1,TRBV27,-,TRBJ1-6,CASSLLGQGYNSPLHF,TGTGCCAGCAGTTTACTCGGACAGGGTTATAATTCACCCCTCCACTTT
TRBD1,TRBV7-3,-,TRBJ2-2,CASSLAGTGGAGELFF,TGTGCCAGCAGCTTAGCCGGGACAGGGGGGGCCGGGGAGCTGTTTTTT
-,TRBV7-8,-,TRBJ1-1,CASSANREAFF,TGTGCCAGCAGCGCAAACAGGGAAGCTTTCTTT
TRBD1,TRBV5-6,-,TRBJ2-5,CASSPNFGQGGETQYF,TGTGCCAGCAGCCCAAATTTCGGACAGGGGGGAGAGACCCAGTACTTC
TRBD1,TRBV6-1,-,TRBJ1-2,CASSGTQTGFGYTF,TGTGCCAGCAGTGGAACCCAGACAGGGTTTGGCTACACCTTC
TRBD1,TRBV19,-,TRBJ2-6,CASSISSGGTGANVLTF,TGTGCCAGTAGTATCTCATCAGGGGGCACTGGGGCCAACGTCCTGACTTTC
TRBD2,TRBV6-1,-,TRBJ2-7,CASSGRLAGVYEQYF,TGTGCCAGCAGTGGCAGACTAGCGGGGGTCTACGAGCAGTACTTC
TRBD2,TRBV10-1,-,TRBJ2-1,CARPTTSWAQFF,TGCGCCAGACCTACGACTAGCTGGGCGCAGTTCTTC
TRBD2,TRBV19,-,TRBJ2-3,CASSRAGGLDTQYF,TGTGCCAGTAGTCGAGCGGGGGGGTTGGATACGCAGTATTTT
-,TRBV7-6,-,TRBJ2-1,CASSLIVQGPGSYNEQFF,TGTGCCAGCAGCTTAATCGTACAGGGTCCAGGGTCCTACAATGAGCAGTTCTTC
TRBD1,TRBV2,once,TRBJ1-6,CASSGQGTSLHF,TGTGCCAGCAGTGGACAGGGGACATCCCTCCACTTT
TRBD1,TRBV5-1,once,TRBJ2-7,CASSLPGQGSREQYF,TGCGCCAGCAGCTTACCAGGACAGGGCTCTCGAGAGCAGTACTTC
-,TRBV2,-,TRBJ2-3,CARGLRTDTQYF,TGTGCCAGAGGACTTCGCACAGATACGCAGTATTTT
TRBD1,TRBV7-3,-,TRBJ2-3,CASSLDRGGDTQYF,TGTGCCAGCAGCTTGGACAGGGGAGGGGATACGCAGTATTTT
-,TRBV7-9,-,TRBJ1-2,CASSPFTGLHGYTF,TGTGCCAGCAGCCCTTTTACGGGGTTGCATGGCTACACCTTC
-,TRBV15,-,TRBJ2-5,CATSRVEGEETQYF,TGTGCCACCAGCAGAGTCGAGGGCGAAGAGACCCAGTACTTC
-,TRBV9,few,TRBJ1-6,CASSAPRGLLNSPLHF,TGTGCCAGCAGCGCGCCTCGGGGACTCTTAAATTCACCCCTCCACTTT
-,TRBV2,-,TRBJ2-7,CASRGQGRGEQYF,TGTGCCAGCAGGGGGCAGGGAAGGGGCGAGCAGTACTTC
TRBD2,TRBV6-6,-,TRBJ2-5,CASSYVAGGRETQYF,TGTGCCAGCAGTTACGTGGCGGGGGGGAGGGAGACCCAGTACTTC
-,TRBV4-2,-,TRBJ1-1,CASSQDVQAGTFF,TGTGCCAGCAGCCAAGATGTCCAGGCGGGCACTTTCTTT
-,TRBV7-8,-,TRBJ2-3,CASSAGLRHSDTQYF,TGTGCCAGCAGCGCCGGACTTCGCCATTCAGATACGCAGTATTTT
-,TRBV6-1,-,TRBJ2-7,CASSVSVYEQYF,TGTGCCAGCAGTGTGTCGGTTTACGAGCAGTACTTC
TRBD1,TRBV14,-,TRBJ1-2,CASRGQGFYGYTF,TGTGCCAGCAGGGGACAGGGGTTCTATGGCTACACCTTC
TRBD1,TRBV10-3,once,TRBJ1-2,CAIRHPGQGGDYGYTF,TGTGCCATCAGACACCCCGGACAGGGTGGGGACTATGGCTACACCTTC
TRBD1,TRBV10-3,-,TRBJ2-3,CASRQGTTTDTQYF,TGTGCCTCGAGACAGGGGACCACCACAGATACGCAGTATTTT
TRBD2,TRBV25-1,-,TRBJ2-7,CASSGGGFYEQYF,TGTGCCAGCAGTGGGGGGGGTTTCTACGAGCAGTACTTC